A selection of T cell receptor beta chains follows, all from one sample in a study of tumor and adjacent non-tumor tissue in lung cancer. TCRdb passed the multiplex PCR reads through MiXCR, listing each CDR3 protein once. The sample includes 60,000 to 85,000 distinct CDR3 sequences, more than 65% of them seen just once. Source material: distant non-tumor lung tissue. All receptors derive from a man aged 65-85 years with non-small cell lung cancer. The conserved cysteine and the conserved F or W are not part of the CDR3 here.

j_call,v_call,cdr3_length,cdr3_aa
TRBJ2-2,TRBV6-2/TRBV6-3,14,ASSSSDDQDTRELF
TRBJ1-3,TRBV12-3/TRBV12-4,16,PSSSPGTGISSGNTIY
TRBJ1-2,TRBV10-3,9,AIMQTYDYT
TRBJ2-7,TRBV4-1,14,ASNLTLAGEGDEQY
TRBJ1-2,TRBV6-5,11,ASRAQGFNGYT
TRBJ1-5,TRBV6-2/TRBV6-3,12,AGSYFGTDESQH
TRBJ1-1,TRBV6-6,15,ASSRAGGGVRNTEAF
TRBJ2-3,TRBV6-5,14,ASSYSVPPGIVTQY
TRBJ2-7,TRBV6-2/TRBV6-3,13,AISYMGRYPYEQY
TRBJ1-2,TRBV29-1,13,SVEDQDGPNYGYT
TRBJ2-4,TRBV11-2,14,ASSPRMREAKNIQY
TRBJ2-3,TRBV11-2,13,ASSLVTSGIETQY
TRBJ2-7,TRBV2,13,ASRDPGGTSYEQY
TRBJ2-1,TRBV5-6,15,ASSLGSSSGGRCEQF
TRBJ1-2,TRBV5-5,13,ASSLEYLGQGGYT
TRBJ2-1,TRBV20-1,15,SASDPRLAGAYNEQF
TRBJ1-4,TRBV4-1,14,ASSQIRGQGSEKFF
TRBJ1-1,TRBV4-2,13,ASSRAGQGFTESF
TRBJ2-5,TRBV11-2,13,VSNPGTVGQETQY
TRBJ1-1,TRBV11-2,9,TSAPVYEAF
TRBJ1-3,TRBV4-2,14,ASSQVTGGEGNTIY
TRBJ2-3,TRBV6-5,13,ASTGLVSSSDTQY
TRBJ2-5,TRBV11-2,13,ASRLIWTQRETQY
TRBJ2-1,TRBV7-8,10,ASSEPRGEQF
TRBJ1-2,TRBV11-2,12,ASSVQGGGYGYT
TRBJ2-1,TRBV29-1,14,SVEDYTSDIYIEQF
TRBJ2-1,TRBV20-1,10,SASSWGTRQF
TRBJ1-1,TRBV6-2/TRBV6-3,13,DSRPFMGQRREAF
TRBJ2-2,TRBV29-1,12,SVASGVKTGEPF
TRBJ2-2,TRBV11-2,14,ASSFVGTGIAGELF
TRBJ1-2,TRBV11-1,10,TSSLYRYEYT
TRBJ1-6,TRBV6-6,15,ASRKEHRTGTGSPLH